Listed below are T cell receptor beta chains from one sample, sequenced in a study of molecular identifiers for immune sequencing clone quantification. TCRdb passed the PCR reads through MiXCR, listing each CDR3 protein once. There are more than 550,000 distinct CDR3 sequences in the sample; about 25% occur only once, and about 0.81% lies in the top ten. Sequencing used naive CD8+ T cells from blood, with Jurkat cell RNA spiked in. These receptors all come from a human donor in good health. Some libraries in this study had Jurkat cell RNA spiked in. The CDR3 runs from the conserved cysteine through the conserved F or W. The order of the fields is clone size, D gene, J gene, V gene, CDR3 protein, CDR3 DNA. A D gene is named only where the DNA matches it firmly. Clone size is shown for a subset of rows, as once, few, many or a class of expanded clone.

many,NA,TRBJ1-3,TRBV4-1,CASSPPGTGESSGNTIYF,TGCGCCAGCAGCCCACCTGGGACCGGGGAAAGCTCTGGAAACACCATATATTTT
few,TRBD1,TRBJ1-5,TRBV7-9,CASSAGQDHNQPQHF,TGTGCCAGCAGCGCAGGACAGGATCACAATCAGCCCCAGCATTTT
NA,NA,TRBJ1-1,TRBV9,CASGLGMNTEAFF,TGTGCCAGCGGCCTGGGCATGAACACTGAAGCTTTCTTT
many,NA,TRBJ2-2,TRBV20-1,CSARDLSDTGELFF,TGCAGTGCTAGAGACCTTTCGGACACCGGGGAGCTGTTTTTT
many,TRBD1,TRBJ2-7,TRBV20-1,CSARPRDREYEQYF,TGCAGTGCTAGGCCCCGGGACAGGGAGTACGAGCAGTACTTC
NA,NA,TRBJ1-2,TRBV13,CASSLDLDPGYTF,TGTGCCAGCAGCTTAGATCTGGATCCTGGCTACACCTTC
many,TRBD1,TRBJ2-7,TRBV5-4,CASSKDRGGYEQYF,TGTGCCAGCAGTAAGGACAGGGGGGGGTACGAGCAGTACTTC
few,NA,TRBJ2-7,TRBV20-1,CSAREQGSSEQYF,TGCAGTGCTAGAGAACAGGGAAGCAGCGAGCAGTACTTC
many,TRBD2,TRBJ2-3,TRBV2,CASSDGLAGVRDTQYF,TGTGCCAGCAGCGATGGACTAGCGGGAGTCAGAGATACGCAGTATTTT
NA,NA,TRBJ1-1,TRBV14,CASSPPPGVGAFF,TGTGCCAGCAGCCCGCCCCCCGGGGTGGGAGCTTTCTTT
NA,NA,TRBJ1-3,TRBV10-3,CAISESLGNTIYF,TGTGCCATCAGTGAGTCTCTGGGAAACACCATATATTTT
NA,NA,TRBJ1-3,TRBV19,CASSRGRPWTNTIYF,TGTGCCAGTAGTCGTGGTAGGCCTTGGACTAACACCATATATTTT
many,NA,TRBJ1-5,TRBV6-6,CASSGWGLTEPQHF,TGTGCCAGCAGTGGGTGGGGGTTAACTGAGCCCCAGCATTTT
NA,NA,TRBJ1-2,TRBV7-9,CASSSREAYGYTF,TGTGCCAGCAGCTCTCGGGAGGCCTATGGCTACACCTTC
NA,NA,TRBJ2-5,TRBV27,CASSFRGETQYF,TGTGCCAGCAGTTTTAGAGGGGAGACCCAGTACTTC
NA,TRBD1,TRBJ1-3,TRBV27,CASSKGQGAGNTRYF,TGTGCCAGCAGTAAAGGACAGGGGGCCGGAAACACCAGATATTTT
many,NA,TRBJ1-1,TRBV6-5,CASIAGVGTEAFF,TGTGCCAGCATCGCAGGGGTGGGCACTGAAGCTTTCTTT
few,NA,TRBJ2-4,TRBV6-2/TRBV6-3,CASSPPVGGAKNIQYF,TGTGCCAGCAGTCCCCCAGTTGGGGGGGCCAAAAACATTCAGTACTTC
many,TRBD1,TRBJ1-5,TRBV7-6,CASSPDRGHQPQHF,TGTGCCAGCAGCCCGGACAGGGGGCATCAGCCCCAGCATTTT
NA,TRBD2,TRBJ2-5,TRBV12-3/TRBV12-4,CASSLGTSGSPQETQYF,TGTGCCAGCAGTTTAGGGACTAGCGGGTCTCCCCAAGAGACCCAGTACTTC
few,NA,TRBJ2-1,TRBV30,CAWSTVKGHYNEQFF,TGTGCCTGGAGTACCGTGAAGGGCCACTACAATGAGCAGTTCTTC
NA,TRBD2,TRBJ2-1,TRBV29-1,CSASGRRFGNEQFF,TGCAGCGCTAGCGGGAGGCGATTTGGCAATGAGCAGTTCTTC
few,TRBD1,TRBJ2-1,TRBV24-1,CATGTEINNEQFF,TGTGCCACCGGGACAGAAATTAACAATGAGCAGTTCTTC
few,TRBD2,TRBJ2-2,TRBV7-3,CASSLTPGTSGRRSGELFF,TGTGCCAGCAGCTTAACGCCGGGAACTAGCGGGAGGAGATCCGGGGAGCTGTTTTTT
NA,NA,TRBJ2-1,TRBV7-9,CAGAGRGNEQFF,TGTGCCGGGGCGGGACGCGGGAATGAGCAGTTCTTC